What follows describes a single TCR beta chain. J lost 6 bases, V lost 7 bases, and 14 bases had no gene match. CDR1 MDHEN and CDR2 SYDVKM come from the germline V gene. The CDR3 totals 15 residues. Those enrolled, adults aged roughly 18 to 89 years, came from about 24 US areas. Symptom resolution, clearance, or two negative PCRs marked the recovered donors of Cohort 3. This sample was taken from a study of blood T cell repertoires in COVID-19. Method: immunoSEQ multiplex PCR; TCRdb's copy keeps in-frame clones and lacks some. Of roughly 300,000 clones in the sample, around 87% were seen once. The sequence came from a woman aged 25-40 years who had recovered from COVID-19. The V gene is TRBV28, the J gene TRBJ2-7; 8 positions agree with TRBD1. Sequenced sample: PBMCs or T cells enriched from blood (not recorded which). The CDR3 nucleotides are TGTGCCAGCAACGGACACAGGGGGGCCCTCGCCGAGCAGTACTTC. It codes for CASNGHRGALAEQYF.